The 15 T cell receptor beta chains listed next were all sequenced from one sample in a study of technical replicates of blood from four donors. Clones were sequenced by immunoSEQ multiplex PCR, and TCRdb holds only the in-frame ones, with some missing. Of 95,000 or so clones in the sample, 85% to 95% were seen once. The sample consisted of T cells isolated from PBMCs. Receptor source: a human donor in good health.

V gene TRBV27 combines with J gene TRBJ2-4; possibly TRBD2 for D (5 bases). CDR1 is MNHEY and CDR2 is SMNVEV in the germline V gene (reference sequence). The V gene lost 6 bases and the J gene lost 5 bases, with 11 bases spanning the gap. The CDR3 sequence is 13 residues long. The chain's CDR3 is CASRRGLENIQYF. For the CDR3, the DNA is TGTGCCAGCAGAAGAGGGTTGGAAAACATTCAGTACTTC.

V usage is TRBV19 and J usage is TRBJ1-2, with D unresolved. Germline assignment: CDR1 LNHDA and CDR2 SQIVND (reference sequence). This CDR3 spans 15 amino acids. Trimming stripped 3 bases from V and 4 bases from J, with 15 bases between. The CDR3 protein is CASSIYRESGYGYTF. The CDR3 DNA is TGTGCCAGTAGTATTTATCGGGAGAGCGGCTATGGCTACACCTTC.

In this sample, this clone turned up once. The chain is built from TRBV7-2 and TRBJ1-3; no firm D call. The CDR3 loop spans 15 amino acids. V was pared by 4 bases and J by 0 bases, with 10 bases between. CDR1 is SGHTA and CDR2 is FQGNSA in the germline V gene. CDR3 nucleotide sequence: TGTGCCAGCAGCTCCCAGGCCTTCTCTGGAAACACCATATATTTT. This encodes CASSSQAFSGNTIYF.

The V gene is TRBV6-6, the J gene TRBJ2-1, with 8 bases aligning to TRBD1. Per germline, CDR1 MNHNY and CDR2 SVGAGI (reference sequence). The length of the CDR3 is 12 residues. This CDR3 reads CGIRGPNWEQFF. CDR3 DNA sequence: TGTGGGATCAGGGGGCCGAACTGGGAGCAGTTCTTC.

As DNA, the CDR3 is TGTGCCAGCACTGAGACTAGCGGGAACAATGAGCAGTTCTTC. As protein: CASTETSGNNEQFF. This chain joins TRBV2 and TRBJ2-1, with 11 bases fitting TRBD2. The J segment lost 5 bases and the V segment lost 7 bases, leaving 4 bases of the junction unmatched. The CDR3 loop spans 14 amino acids. Germline lookup yields CDR1 SNHLY and CDR2 FYNNEI.

This sequence joins TRBV4-1 and TRBJ2-3; 9 nucleotides agree with TRBD2. The CDR3 is 14 amino acids. V was clipped by 8 bases and J by 6 bases; unmatched bases: 9. Per the germline V gene, CDR1 is MGHRA and CDR2 is YSYEKL. In DNA form, the CDR3 reads TGCGCCAGCCGGGATAGCGGGAGAGCCGATACGCAGTATTTT. Residues: CASRDSGRADTQYF.

This chain uses TRBV28 with TRBJ2-5; weak D call: TRBD2 (5 bases). Germline loops: CDR1 MDHEN, CDR2 SYDVKM. This CDR3 region has 13 residues. The ends were cut back, 2 bases at V and 5 bases at J, with 9 bases in the middle. CDR3 residues: CASSLVSEETQYF. In nucleotides, the CDR3 is TGTGCCAGCAGTTTAGTTAGCGAGGAGACCCAGTACTTC.

In this sample, this clone turned up once. The chain recombines TRBV19 with TRBJ2-1, with D tentatively TRBD1 (6 bases). The CDR3 is 11 residues long. Germline assignment: CDR1 LNHDA and CDR2 SQIVND (reference sequence). V lost 8 bases, J lost 8 bases, and 10 bases lay in between. For the CDR3, the DNA is TGTGCCAGTGGGCAGGGGTATGAGCAGTTCTTC. This encodes CASGQGYEQFF.

This clone was seen just once. This chain uses TRBV11-2 with TRBJ2-2; D gene unclear. Germline CDR1 reads SGHAT; CDR2 reads FQNNGV. Trimming removed 5 bases from V and 9 bases from J, with 19 bases in between. This CDR3 region has 15 residues. CDR3 loop: CASSPRDLAERELFF. CDR3 nucleotide sequence: TGTGCCAGCAGCCCGAGAGACTTAGCCGAGCGGGAGCTGTTTTTT.

The V call is TRBV7-2, the J call TRBJ1-2; D is possibly TRBD1 (5 bases). CDR1 SGHTA and CDR2 FQGNSA come from the germline V gene. V lost 7 bases, J lost 8 bases, and 8 bases lay in between. This CDR3 has 10 residues. The CDR3 bases are TGTGCCAGCAAAGGGGAAGGCTACACCTTC. Protein product: CASKGEGYTF.

This chain's CDR3 is CASSPRGGYEQYF. The CDR3 DNA sequence: TGCGCCAGCAGCCCAAGAGGGGGCTACGAGCAGTACTTC. The chain is built from TRBV4-1 and TRBJ2-7, with D possibly being TRBD1 (6 bases). Germline V gene data show CDR1 as MGHRA and CDR2 as YSYEKL. The CDR3 consists of 13 residues. V was clipped by 4 bases and J by 3 bases, with 10 bases between them.

This chain uses TRBV20-1 with TRBJ2-1; D perhaps matches TRBD2 (5 bases). The germline V gene encodes CDR1 DFQATT and CDR2 SNEGSKA (reference sequence). The CDR3 has 11 residues. V lost 3 bases, J lost 8 bases, and 8 bases lay in between. CDR3 residues: CSASLAYEQFF. The CDR3 coding sequence is TGCAGTGCTAGTCTAGCATATGAGCAGTTCTTC.

This chain's CDR3 is CASSTTSGRSYNEQFF. CDR3 nucleotides: TGTGCCAGCAGTACCACTAGCGGGAGATCTTACAATGAGCAGTTCTTC. The V and J genes are TRBV27 and TRBJ2-1; 11 bases are a match to TRBD2. V gave up 5 bases and J gave up 4 bases; unmatched junction bases: 7. The germline CDR1 and CDR2 sequences are MNHEY and SMNVEV (reference sequence). CDR3 length: 16 residues.

The chain couples TRBV30 to TRBJ1-1; D may be TRBD1 (5 bases). The CDR3 covers 13 residues. V was clipped by 0 bases and J by 3 bases, with 8 bases between them. The germline CDR1 and CDR2 sequences are GTSNPN and SVGIG (reference sequence). The CDR3 loop reads CAWSVGHHTEAFF. The DNA of the CDR3 is TGTGCCTGGAGTGTAGGACACCACACTGAAGCTTTCTTT.

This sequence joins TRBV5-1 and TRBJ1-2; a weak D match, TRBD1 (6 bases). Looked up from germline, CDR1 is SGHRS and CDR2 is YFSETQ. Trimming took off 1 base at V and 4 bases at J, with 11 bases between the two ends. The CDR3 is 14 amino acids. The DNA of the CDR3 is TGCGCCAGCAGCTTGCGGGACACTCTCTATGGCTACACCTTC. Its protein product is CASSLRDTLYGYTF.